The rows below give T cell receptor beta chains drawn from one sample of a study of blood T cell repertoires in COVID-19. The assay was immunoSEQ multiplex PCR, and TCRdb's table has in-frame clones only and misses some. Here the sample spans around 310,000 clones, roughly nine tenths being singletons. Sequencing was done on a sample of PBMCs or T cells enriched from blood (not recorded which). These receptors were obtained from a woman aged 25 to 39 who had recovered from COVID-19. Both conserved end residues are part of each CDR3. A D gene is named only where the DNA matches it firmly. Clone size is not always given. Where it is, it says once, few, many or a class for expanded clones.

clone size,V gene,D gene,J gene,CDR3 DNA,CDR3 protein
NA,TRBV6-5,NA,TRBJ1-1,TGTGCCAGCAGTTACGCGGGGGCTGAAGCTTTCTTT,CASSYAGAEAFF
NA,TRBV4-2,TRBD1,TRBJ2-1,TGTGCCAGCAGCCAAGTTTGGCCACAGGGGGATAACAATGAGCAGTTCTTC,CASSQVWPQGDNNEQFF
NA,TRBV30,NA,TRBJ1-4,TGTGCCTTCAGCCGGGGGGCGGCCCCGGGTGAAAAACTGTTTTTT,CAFSRGAAPGEKLFF
NA,TRBV2,TRBD1,TRBJ2-4,TGTGCCAGCAGTGGGGGACAGCTAGCCAAAAACATTCAGTACTTC,CASSGGQLAKNIQYF
NA,TRBV6-5,TRBD1,TRBJ1-2,TGTGCCAGCAGCCAGAACCGGGACAGCTATGGCTACACCTTC,CASSQNRDSYGYTF
NA,TRBV6-5,TRBD2,TRBJ2-7,TGTGCCAGCAGGACCGGGACTAGTTTTTACGAGCAGTACTTC,CASRTGTSFYEQYF
NA,TRBV5-1,NA,TRBJ2-7,TGCGCCAGCAGCTTGGGCGGGGTCATCTACGAGCAGTACTTC,CASSLGGVIYEQYF
NA,TRBV12-1,NA,TRBJ1-1,TGTGCCAGCAGCTTTGTCGTGGCTGAAGGACTGTATAACACTGAAGCTTTCTTT,CASSFVVAEGLYNTEAFF
once,TRBV30,NA,TRBJ2-7,TGTGCCTGGAGCCCCGGGATATCCGACCACGAGCAGTACTTC,CAWSPGISDHEQYF
NA,TRBV29-1,NA,TRBJ1-6,TGCAGCGTTGAACATCAGGGTCGGGATTCACCCCTCCACTTT,CSVEHQGRDSPLHF
NA,TRBV10-3,TRBD2,TRBJ2-7,TGTGCCATCAGTGGGGCGGCGGGAGAAGGGGAGCAGTACTTC,CAISGAAGEGEQYF
once,TRBV15,NA,TRBJ1-4,TGTGCCACCAGCAGAGGTTACAGGGAGACTAATGAAAAACTGTTTTTT,CATSRGYRETNEKLFF
NA,TRBV27,TRBD1,TRBJ1-5,TGTGCCAGCAGTCCACCGGGACAGGGTTTTGATCAGCCCCAGCATTTT,CASSPPGQGFDQPQHF
NA,TRBV6-1,NA,TRBJ1-4,TGTGCCAGCAGTGAAGGTCGCGGGGCTCGTCGGGAAAAACTGTTTTTT,CASSEGRGARREKLFF
NA,TRBV19,TRBD2,TRBJ2-2,TGTGCCAGTTCTAGGGCGGGAGGGTATGGCACCGGGGAGCTGTTTTTT,CASSRAGGYGTGELFF
NA,TRBV12-5,NA,TRBJ1-5,TGTGCTAGTGGTCCCGTAGGGGGGGGGCCCAATCAGCCCCAGCATTTT,CASGPVGGGPNQPQHF
NA,TRBV7-2,TRBD1,TRBJ2-2,TGTGCCAGCAGCTTACGGACAGGAAACACCGGGGAGCTGTTTTTT,CASSLRTGNTGELFF
NA,TRBV7-2,TRBD2,TRBJ2-3,TGTGCCAGCAGCCGGGACTACCAAACAGATACGCAGTATTTT,CASSRDYQTDTQYF
NA,TRBV6-5,NA,TRBJ1-1,TGTGCCAGCAGACATTCTGGGGGGACTGAAGCTTTCTTT,CASRHSGGTEAFF
once,TRBV7-2,TRBD2,TRBJ2-7,TGTGCCAGCAGCTTAGTAGCTAGCGGGAGAGGCTACGAGCAGTACTTC,CASSLVASGRGYEQYF
NA,TRBV10-3,NA,TRBJ1-2,TGTGCCATCAGTGAGAGCGACTATGGCTACACCTTC,CAISESDYGYTF
once,TRBV18,NA,TRBJ1-2,TGTGCCAGCTCACCTGGGACGGTAAGACTAGGAGGCTACACCTTC,CASSPGTVRLGGYTF
few,TRBV7-3,NA,TRBJ2-7,TGTGCCAGCAGCTTAACGGCAAGGGGGGAGCAGTACTTC,CASSLTARGEQYF
NA,TRBV7-2,TRBD1,TRBJ2-7,TGTGCCAGCAGCTTAGACGGACAGGCCGTCCGGGACGAGCAGTACTTC,CASSLDGQAVRDEQYF
NA,TRBV30,TRBD1,TRBJ1-1,TGTGCCTGGAGCTATGGGGGACAGGGAATCTCTGAAGCTTTCTTT,CAWSYGGQGISEAFF
once,TRBV14,NA,TRBJ1-1,TGTGCCAGCAGCCAAGATCGGAACACTGAAGCTTTCTTT,CASSQDRNTEAFF
NA,TRBV7-7,NA,TRBJ2-2,TGTGCTAGCAGCGCGCAACAGGGAACCGGGGAGCTGTTTTTT,CASSAQQGTGELFF
NA,TRBV3-1/TRBV3-2,NA,TRBJ2-7,TGTGCCAGCAGCCAAGCCTTACCGGGACTGTCCCCATACGAGCAGTACTTC,CASSQALPGLSPYEQYF
NA,TRBV3-1/TRBV3-2,NA,TRBJ2-7,TGTGCCAGCAGCCGAAGGCCACAGGGATACGAGCAGTACTTC,CASSRRPQGYEQYF
NA,TRBV6-5,NA,TRBJ1-1,TGTGCCAGCAACGGGGGGCCTGAAGCTTTCTTT,CASNGGPEAFF
NA,TRBV19,NA,TRBJ2-5,TGTGCCAGTAGCAGACTGGACAGTCAAGAGACCCAGTACTTC,CASSRLDSQETQYF
NA,TRBV7-9,NA,TRBJ2-4,TGTGCCAGCACGTTTGGGATGGCAGGGCCTACCTTTCAGTACTTC,CASTFGMAGPTFQYF
once,TRBV28,NA,TRBJ1-5,TGTGCCAGCAGTTTAGCAGGGCGATTGGGCTATAGCAATCAGCCCCAGCATTTT,CASSLAGRLGYSNQPQHF
NA,TRBV21-1,NA,TRBJ2-1,TGTGCCAGCAGCCCCTCCGGTGGGGCTAGCGGGAGTAATGAGCAGTTCTTC,CASSPSGGASGSNEQFF
NA,TRBV11-2,TRBD1,TRBJ2-7,TGTGCCAGCAGGCGACAGGGTGAAAGAAACTACGAGCAGTACTTC,CASRRQGERNYEQYF
NA,TRBV7-8,NA,TRBJ1-1,TGTGCCAGCAGCCCGAACTCCGGGACAAGCTTTTTGTACACTGAAGCTTTCTTT,CASSPNSGTSFLYTEAFF
NA,TRBV24-1,TRBD2,TRBJ2-3,TGTGCCACCAGTGATTTTTCCCTAGCGGGAGGGCGGACGCAGTATTTT,CATSDFSLAGGRTQYF
NA,TRBV5-8,NA,TRBJ1-2,TGTGCCAGCAGCTTGGTCGGGGACTATGGCTACACCTTC,CASSLVGDYGYTF
NA,TRBV5-1,TRBD2,TRBJ2-2,TGCGCCAGCAGCTTGGCGGCTAGCGGTGGGACCGGGGAGCTGTTTTTT,CASSLAASGGTGELFF
NA,TRBV6-6,TRBD1,TRBJ1-4,TGTGCCAGCAGCCCACTCGGGACAGGCCACCTTTTAAGGCCTAATGAAAAACTGTTTTTT,CASSPLGTGHLLRPNEKLFF
once,TRBV10-1,NA,TRBJ2-1,TGCGCCAGCAGCCCCGTTGGAGTGAGTGAGCAGTTCTTC,CASSPVGVSEQFF
NA,TRBV5-1,TRBD2,TRBJ2-7,TGCGCCAGCGGGCGCTTAGCGGGCGGCTCCTACGAGCAGTACTTC,CASGRLAGGSYEQYF
few,TRBV28,TRBD1,TRBJ2-7,TGTGCCAGCAGTGTCGGGACAGTGACCTACGAGCAGTACTTC,CASSVGTVTYEQYF
NA,TRBV27,NA,TRBJ1-5,TGTGCCAGCAGTTTAATCGGGAATAGCAATCAGCCCCAGCATTTT,CASSLIGNSNQPQHF
once,TRBV29-1,NA,TRBJ1-1,TGCAGCGTTTCAATGAACACTGAAGCTTTCTTT,CSVSMNTEAFF
NA,TRBV5-1,TRBD2,TRBJ2-7,TGCGCCAGCAGCCCTACTAGCGGGAGGGTGTGGGAGCAGTACTTC,CASSPTSGRVWEQYF
NA,TRBV12-3/TRBV12-4,TRBD1,TRBJ1-2,TGTGCCAGCAGTCACCGGGACAGATATGGCTACACCTTC,CASSHRDRYGYTF
NA,TRBV28,TRBD1,TRBJ2-7,TGTGCCAGCAGTACGGGACAGTACCACGAGCAGTACTTC,CASSTGQYHEQYF
NA,TRBV4-3,NA,TRBJ2-6,TGCGCCAGCAGCCAAGCTCTAATTAGCTCTGGGGCCAACGTCCTGACTTTC,CASSQALISSGANVLTF
NA,TRBV7-2,TRBD2,TRBJ2-1,TGTGCCAGCAGCTTAGTGGCCAGCGGGAGGGCCCTAAAGCAGTTCTTC,CASSLVASGRALKQFF
NA,TRBV7-9,TRBD2,TRBJ2-7,TGTGCCAGCAGCACCGGGACTAGCTCCTACGAGCAGTACTTC,CASSTGTSSYEQYF
NA,TRBV7-2,NA,TRBJ2-3,TGTGCCAGCAGCTTAGATCCAGGAATTTCGGATACGCAGTATTTT,CASSLDPGISDTQYF
NA,TRBV12-3/TRBV12-4,NA,TRBJ1-1,TGTGCCAGCAGTTTTGTCCCCGGTGAAGCTTTCTTT,CASSFVPGEAFF
NA,TRBV7-9,NA,TRBJ1-1,TGTGCCAGCAGCTCCTACCCAGGGGATGGTACAACTGAAGCTTTCTTT,CASSSYPGDGTTEAFF
NA,TRBV28,TRBD1,TRBJ1-2,TGTGCCAGCAGTACCCAATGGGCGGGACAGGGGGCGTGGGGCTACACCTTC,CASSTQWAGQGAWGYTF